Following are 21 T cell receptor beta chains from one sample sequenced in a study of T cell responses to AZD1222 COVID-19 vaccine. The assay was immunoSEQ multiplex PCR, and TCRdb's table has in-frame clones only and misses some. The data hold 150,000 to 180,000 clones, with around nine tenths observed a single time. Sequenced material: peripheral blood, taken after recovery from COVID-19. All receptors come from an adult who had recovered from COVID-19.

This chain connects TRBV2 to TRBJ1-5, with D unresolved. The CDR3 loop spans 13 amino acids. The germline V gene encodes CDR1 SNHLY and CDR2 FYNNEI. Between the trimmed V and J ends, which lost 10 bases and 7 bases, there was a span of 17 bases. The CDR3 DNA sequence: TGTGCCACCAAGGAAGGGTTAGGCCAGCCCCAGCATTTT. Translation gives CATKEGLGQPQHF.

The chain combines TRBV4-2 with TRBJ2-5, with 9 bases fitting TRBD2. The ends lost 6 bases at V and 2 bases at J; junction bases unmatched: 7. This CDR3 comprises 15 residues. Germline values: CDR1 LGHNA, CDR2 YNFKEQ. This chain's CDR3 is CASRYGTSLQETQYF. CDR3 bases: TGTGCCAGCAGGTACGGGACTAGCCTTCAAGAGACCCAGTACTTC.

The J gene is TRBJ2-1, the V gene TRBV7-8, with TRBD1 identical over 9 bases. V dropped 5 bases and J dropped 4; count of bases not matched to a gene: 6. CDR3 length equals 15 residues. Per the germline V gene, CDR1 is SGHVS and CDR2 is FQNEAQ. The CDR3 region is CASSRDRGAYNEQFF. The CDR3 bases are TGTGCCAGCAGCCGAGACAGGGGGGCATACAATGAGCAGTTCTTC. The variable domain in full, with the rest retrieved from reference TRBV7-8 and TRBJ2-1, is GAGVSQSPRYKVAKRGQDVALRCDPISGHVSLFWYQQALGQGPEFLTYFQNEAQLDKSGLPSDRFFAERPEGSVSTLKIQRTQQEDSAVYLCASSRDRGAYNEQFFGPGTRLTVL.

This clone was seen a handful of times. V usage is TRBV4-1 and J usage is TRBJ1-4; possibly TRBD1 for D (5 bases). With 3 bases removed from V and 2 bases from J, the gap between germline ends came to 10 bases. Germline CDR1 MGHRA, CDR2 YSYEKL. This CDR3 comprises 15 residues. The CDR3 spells CASSHRQSTNEKLFF. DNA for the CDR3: TGCGCCAGCAGCCATAGACAGAGTACTAATGAAAAACTGTTTTTT.

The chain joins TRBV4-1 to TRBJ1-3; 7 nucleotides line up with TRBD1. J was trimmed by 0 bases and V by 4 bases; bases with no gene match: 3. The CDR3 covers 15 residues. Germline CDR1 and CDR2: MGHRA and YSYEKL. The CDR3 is CASSPTGASGNTIYF. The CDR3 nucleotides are TGCGCCAGCAGCCCTACAGGGGCCTCTGGAAACACCATATATTTT.

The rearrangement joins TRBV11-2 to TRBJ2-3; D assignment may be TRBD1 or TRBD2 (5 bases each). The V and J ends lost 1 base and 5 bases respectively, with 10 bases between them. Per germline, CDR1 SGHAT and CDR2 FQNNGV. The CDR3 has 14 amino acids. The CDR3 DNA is TGTGCCAGCAGCTTAGTTGGTGGGGGAGATACGCAGTATTTT. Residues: CASSLVGGGDTQYF.

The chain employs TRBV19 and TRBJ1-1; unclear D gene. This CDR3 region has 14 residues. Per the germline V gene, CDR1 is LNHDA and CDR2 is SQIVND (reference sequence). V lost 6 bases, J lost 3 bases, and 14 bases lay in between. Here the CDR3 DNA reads TGTGCCAGTAGACTGACGAGGATGTACACTGAAGCTTTCTTT. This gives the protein CASRLTRMYTEAFF.

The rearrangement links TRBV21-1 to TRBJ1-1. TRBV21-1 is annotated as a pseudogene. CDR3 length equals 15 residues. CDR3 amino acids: CASSARDGPQVEAFF. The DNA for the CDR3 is TGTGCCAGCAGCGCTAGGGACGGACCCCAAGTTGAAGCTTTCTTT.

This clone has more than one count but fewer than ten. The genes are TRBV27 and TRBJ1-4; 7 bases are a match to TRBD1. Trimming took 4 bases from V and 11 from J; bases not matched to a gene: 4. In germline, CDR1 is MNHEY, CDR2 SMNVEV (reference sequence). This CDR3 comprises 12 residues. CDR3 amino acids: CASSYDRDKLFF. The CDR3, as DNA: TGTGCCAGCAGTTACGACAGGGATAAACTGTTTTTT.

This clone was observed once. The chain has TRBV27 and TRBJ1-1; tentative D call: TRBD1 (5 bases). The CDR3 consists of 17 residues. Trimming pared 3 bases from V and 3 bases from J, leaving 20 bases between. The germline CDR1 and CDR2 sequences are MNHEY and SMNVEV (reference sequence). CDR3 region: CASSFPPGLFRHTEAFF. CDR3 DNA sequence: TGTGCCAGCAGTTTCCCCCCGGGACTTTTTCGGCACACTGAAGCTTTCTTT.

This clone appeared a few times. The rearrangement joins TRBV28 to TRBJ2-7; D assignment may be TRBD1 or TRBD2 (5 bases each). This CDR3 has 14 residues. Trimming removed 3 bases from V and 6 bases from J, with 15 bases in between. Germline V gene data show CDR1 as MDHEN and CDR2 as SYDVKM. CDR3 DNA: TGTGCCAGCAGTTTCGGTGGGGACGCGTCCGAGCAGTACTTC. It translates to CASSFGGDASEQYF.

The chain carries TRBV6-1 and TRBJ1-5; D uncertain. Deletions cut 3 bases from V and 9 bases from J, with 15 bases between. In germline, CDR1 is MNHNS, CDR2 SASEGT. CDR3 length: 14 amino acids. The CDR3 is CASSEQQVFGPQHF. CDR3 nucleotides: TGTGCCAGCAGTGAGCAACAAGTATTTGGGCCCCAGCATTTT.

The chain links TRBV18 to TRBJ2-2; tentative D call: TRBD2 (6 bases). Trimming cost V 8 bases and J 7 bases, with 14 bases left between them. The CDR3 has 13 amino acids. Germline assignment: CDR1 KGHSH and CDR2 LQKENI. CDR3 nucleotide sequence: TGTGCCAGCGCTACGCGGGGAAACGGGGAGCTGTTTTTT. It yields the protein CASATRGNGELFF.

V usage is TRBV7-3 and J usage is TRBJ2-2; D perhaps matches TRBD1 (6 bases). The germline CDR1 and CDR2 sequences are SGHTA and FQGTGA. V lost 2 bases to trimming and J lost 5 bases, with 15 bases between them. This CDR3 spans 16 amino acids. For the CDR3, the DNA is TGTGCCAGCAGCTTATCCGGACAGACAGATACCGGGGAGCTGTTTTTT. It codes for CASSLSGQTDTGELFF.

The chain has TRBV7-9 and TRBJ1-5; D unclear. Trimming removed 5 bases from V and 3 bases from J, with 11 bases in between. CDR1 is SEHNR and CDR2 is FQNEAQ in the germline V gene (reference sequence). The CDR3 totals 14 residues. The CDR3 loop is CASSLPGANQPQHF. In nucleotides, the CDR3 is TGTGCCAGCAGCCTTCCGGGAGCCAATCAGCCCCAGCATTTT.

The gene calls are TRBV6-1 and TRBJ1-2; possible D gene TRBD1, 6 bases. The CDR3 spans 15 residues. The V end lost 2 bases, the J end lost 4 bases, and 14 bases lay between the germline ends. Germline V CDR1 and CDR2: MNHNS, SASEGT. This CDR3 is CASSENPGAGYGYTF. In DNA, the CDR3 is TGTGCCAGCAGTGAAAACCCGGGGGCAGGCTATGGCTACACCTTC.

The CDR3 region has the DNA TGTGCCAGCACAGGGGCCGGAAATGAAAAACTGTTTTTT. The encoded protein is CASTGAGNEKLFF. The rearrangement joins TRBV2 to TRBJ1-4; TRBD1 might be the D (6 bases). Germline V gene lookup returns CDR1 SNHLY and CDR2 FYNNEI. V lost 7 bases, J lost 5 bases, and 11 bases lay in between. The CDR3 length is 13 residues.

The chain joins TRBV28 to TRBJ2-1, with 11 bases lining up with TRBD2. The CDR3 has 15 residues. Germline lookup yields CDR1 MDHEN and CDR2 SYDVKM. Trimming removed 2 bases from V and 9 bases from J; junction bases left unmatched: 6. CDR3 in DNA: TGTGCCAGCAGTTTAGAGGTAGCGGGGGGGCCTGAGCAGTTCTTC. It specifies CASSLEVAGGPEQFF.

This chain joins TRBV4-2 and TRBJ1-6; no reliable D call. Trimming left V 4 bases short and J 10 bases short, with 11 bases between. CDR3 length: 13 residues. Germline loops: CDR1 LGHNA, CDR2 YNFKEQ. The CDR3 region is CASSRPGYSPLHF. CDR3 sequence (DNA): TGTGCCAGCAGCCGACCGGGATACTCACCCCTCCACTTT.

CDR3 protein: CATSRGAGTGGREQYF. The CDR3 region has the DNA TGTGCCACCAGCAGGGGCGCCGGGACAGGGGGGCGCGAGCAGTACTTC. The chain joins TRBV15 to TRBJ2-7, with 11 bases matching TRBD1. V gave up 3 bases and J gave up 6 bases; unmatched junction bases: 10. The CDR3 is 16 amino acids. Germline CDR1 is LNHNV and CDR2 is YYDKDF (reference sequence).

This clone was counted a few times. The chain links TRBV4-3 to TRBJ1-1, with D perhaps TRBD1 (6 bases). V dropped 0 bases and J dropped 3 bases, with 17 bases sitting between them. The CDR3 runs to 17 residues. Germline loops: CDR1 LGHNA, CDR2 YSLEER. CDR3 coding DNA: TGCGCCAGCAGCCAAGAGGACAGCACCTTAGGTGACACTGAAGCTTTCTTT. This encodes CASSQEDSTLGDTEAFF.